This T cell receptor beta chain is drawn from a study of T cells in localized non-small cell lung cancer. General study results and limits: Tumor trailed uninvolved adjacent lung in T cell clonality, which peaked there.

Produced via immunoSEQ multiplex PCR; TCRdb's table is partial and in-frame only. The data contain roughly 39,000 clones, about 91% of them seen just once; the ten biggest clones take up about 10%. Worth noting for this clone: What it binds is unknown.

CDR1 and CDR2 from the germline V gene are SGHAT and FQDESV (reference sequence). The CDR3 loop spans 18 amino acids. Losses at the gene ends were 7 bases for V and 1 base for J; bases not matched to a gene: 12. This TCR was recovered from a woman between 40 and 69 years old with stage II lung adenocarcinoma. The material sequenced was PBMCs, taken before any cancer treatment. This chain links TRBV11-1 with TRBJ2-1; 11 bases line up with TRBD2. CDR3 coding DNA: TGTGCCAGCAAGGTCGGTAGCGGGGGGGCACTGTCCTACAATGAGCAGTTCTTC. Protein product: CASKVGSGGALSYNEQFF.